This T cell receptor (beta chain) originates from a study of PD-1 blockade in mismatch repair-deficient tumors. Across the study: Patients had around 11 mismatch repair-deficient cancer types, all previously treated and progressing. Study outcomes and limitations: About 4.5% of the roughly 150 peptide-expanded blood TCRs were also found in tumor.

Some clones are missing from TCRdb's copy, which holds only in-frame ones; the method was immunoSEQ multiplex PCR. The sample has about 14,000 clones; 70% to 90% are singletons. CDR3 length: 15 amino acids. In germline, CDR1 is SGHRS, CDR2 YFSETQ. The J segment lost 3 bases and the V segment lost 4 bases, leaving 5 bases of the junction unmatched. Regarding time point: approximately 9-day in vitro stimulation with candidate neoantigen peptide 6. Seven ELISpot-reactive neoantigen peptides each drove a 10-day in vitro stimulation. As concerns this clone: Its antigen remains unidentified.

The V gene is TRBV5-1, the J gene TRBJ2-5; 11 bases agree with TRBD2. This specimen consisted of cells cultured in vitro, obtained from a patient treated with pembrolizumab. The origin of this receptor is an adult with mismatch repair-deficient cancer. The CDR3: CASSRLAGPEETQYF. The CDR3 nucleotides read TGCGCCAGCAGCCGACTAGCGGGACCGGAAGAGACCCAGTACTTC.